The clone carrying this T cell receptor (beta chain) was seen ten or more times. Its antigen remains unidentified. Stated time point: newly diagnosed GD, antithyroid drugs for less than 3 months. There was RNA extracted from PBMCs, and the TCR library was made from it. The record originates from a study of regulatory T cells in long-lasting Graves disease. Study-level findings and limits: Newly diagnosed disease favored TRBV20-1 and TRBJ2-1 over persistent disease.

The CDR3 has 20 residues. Germline trimming cut 4 bases from V and 3 bases from J; bases unmatched to any gene: 15. The germline V gene has CDR1 SNHLY and CDR2 FYNNEI. CDR3-region Arm-PCR and iRepertoire HTBI primers produced the TCR beta libraries. TCRdb fed the multiplex PCR reads into MiXCR, producing one record per CDR3 protein. Here the sample spans about 460,000 distinct CDR3 sequences, 11% to 15% being singletons. A further study also used this sample, focusing on T cells in Graves' hyperthyroidism and ophthalmopathy. That publication notes: Primed by the HTBI set, a first-round RT-PCR was run on the TCR CDR3.

This TCR derives from a woman aged 45 to 65 with Graves disease. The sequencing here drew on peripheral blood mononuclear cells (PBMCs), taken at new diagnosis, from a patient treated with antithyroid drugs. The J gene is TRBJ2-4, the V gene TRBV2; 13 bases line up with TRBD2. The CDR3 DNA follows: TGTGCCAGCAGTGCCCGGACTAGCGGGAGTGTTCGAGGGGGCAAAAACATTCAGTACTTC. This encodes CASSARTSGSVRGGKNIQYF.